This passage covers 16 T cell receptor beta chains from one sample sequenced in a study of regulatory T cells in long-lasting Graves disease. Investigators prepared the TCR beta libraries by applying iRepertoire HTBI primers and Arm-PCR of CDR3 regions. TCRdb reprocessed the multiplex PCR reads with MiXCR, giving one entry per CDR3 protein. Of roughly 470,000 distinct CDR3 sequences in the sample, under 25% are singletons; the top ten hold less than 9%. The time point here: persistent/refractory GD, antithyroid drugs over 5 years with positive TRAb. PBMC RNA served as the TCR library source. The input for sequencing was peripheral blood mononuclear cells (PBMCs), taken when the disease was refractory, from a patient treated with antithyroid drugs. These receptors were obtained from a female donor with Graves disease.

This clonotype was found many times. CDR3 DNA sequence: TGTGCCAGCAGCTTGGTGGCAGGGAGAGGGGAGACCCAGTACTTC. This encodes CASSLVAGRGETQYF. The genes are TRBV5-5 and TRBJ2-5; the D call may be TRBD1 or TRBD2 (5 bases each). Germline loops: CDR1 SGHKS, CDR2 YYEKEE (reference sequence). V was pared by 0 bases and J by 5 bases, with 14 bases between. CDR3 length: 15 amino acids. Based on the CDR3 plus reference TRBV5-5 and TRBJ2-5, the full variable domain is DAGVTQSPTHLIKTRGQQVTLRCSPISGHKSVSWYQQVLGQGPQFIFQYYEKEERGRGNFPDRFSARQFPNYSSELNVNALLLGDSALYLCASSLVAGRGETQYFGPGTRLLVL.

Only a few counts were recorded for this clonotype. This chain links TRBV12-3 or TRBV12-4 with TRBJ2-5; a weak D match, TRBD2 (6 bases). V lost 6 bases to trimming and J lost 5 bases, with 16 bases between them. This CDR3 comprises 14 residues. This CDR3 reads CASSPRGSLETQYF. As DNA, the CDR3 is TGTGCCAGCAGCCCTCGGGGGTCGTTGGAGACCCAGTACTTC.

This clonotype was found many times. The chain links TRBV6-1 to TRBJ2-5, with D possibly being TRBD2 (5 bases). The CDR3 is 14 amino acids. The V end was cut by 3 bases, the J end by 4 bases, with 12 bases between. Germline V gene lookup returns CDR1 MNHNS and CDR2 SASEGT. This CDR3 reads CASSEAGGPETQYF. CDR3 in DNA: TGTGCCAGCAGTGAGGCGGGTGGGCCAGAGACCCAGTACTTC.

This clonotype turned up a few times. The chain links TRBV7-9 to TRBJ2-7; no definite D call. CDR3 length: 14 amino acids. Germline V gives CDR1 SEHNR, CDR2 FQNEAQ (reference sequence). V was pared by 1 base and J by 3 bases, with 10 bases between. CDR3 amino acids: CASSLEAERYEQYF. The CDR3 DNA reads TGTGCCAGCAGCTTAGAGGCTGAGCGCTACGAGCAGTACTTC.

In its sample, this clonotype was seen many times. The rearrangement joins TRBV10-3 to TRBJ2-5; D possibly uses TRBD1 or TRBD2 (7 bases each). Trimming took off 4 bases at V and 5 bases at J, with 11 bases between the two ends. The germline V gene has CDR1 ENHRY and CDR2 SYGVKD. The CDR3 is 13 residues long. The CDR3 region has the DNA TGTGCCATCAGTGCGCAGGGGGGGGAGACCCAGTACTTC. Translating gives CAISAQGGETQYF.

This sequence joins TRBV29-1 and TRBJ1-2; the D gene is possibly TRBD1 (5 bases). Germline V gene data show CDR1 as SQVTM and CDR2 as ANQGSEA. V was pared by 7 bases and J by 1 base, with 7 bases between. The CDR3 extends over 11 amino acids. CDR3 sequence: CSAGGNYGYTF. CDR3 in DNA: TGCAGCGCGGGGGGTAACTATGGCTACACCTTC.

This clonotype appeared many times. This chain links TRBV2 with TRBJ2-7; possible D gene TRBD2, 5 bases. The V and J ends lost 4 bases and 6 bases respectively, with 16 bases between them. This CDR3 has 14 amino acids. Germline loops: CDR1 SNHLY, CDR2 FYNNEI. In nucleotides, the CDR3 is TGTGCCAGCAGTGGGGTGGGAGAACGGGGCGAGCAGTACTTC. It encodes CASSGVGERGEQYF.

The rearrangement joins TRBV12-3 or TRBV12-4 to TRBJ2-2; D perhaps matches TRBD2 (5 bases). This CDR3 region has 15 residues. Between the trimmed V and J ends, which lost 7 bases and 4 bases, there was a span of 16 bases. The CDR3 DNA is TGTGCCAGCATTTCGGCCCGGAGGCCCACCGGGGAGCTGTTTTTT. Residues: CASISARRPTGELFF.

V and J are TRBV10-3 and TRBJ2-7; TRBD2 matches at 8 bases. The length of the CDR3 is 15 residues. Trimming removed 6 bases from V and 0 bases from J; junction bases left unmatched: 7. In germline, CDR1 is ENHRY, CDR2 SYGVKD. CDR3 sequence reads: CAISLTSGSSYEQYF. Here the CDR3 DNA reads TGTGCCATCAGCCTCACTAGCGGAAGCTCCTACGAGCAGTACTTC.

This clonotype was seen many times. The rearrangement links TRBV28 to TRBJ1-2; 7 bases fit TRBD1. CDR3 length equals 15 residues. V gave up 7 bases and J gave up 6 bases; unmatched junction bases: 14. Germline V gives CDR1 MDHEN, CDR2 SYDVKM. The CDR3 DNA sequence: TGTGCCAGCATTACACGCCGAGCAGGGGGAGATGGCTACACCTTC. Its protein product is CASITRRAGGDGYTF.

This sequence joins TRBV5-4 and TRBJ1-2; D might be TRBD1 (6 bases). Per the germline V gene, CDR1 is SGHNT and CDR2 is YYREEE (reference sequence). The CDR3 runs 13 residues. Trimming took off 1 base at V and 7 bases at J, with 11 bases between the two ends. This chain's CDR3 is CASSLRGTGGYTF. Here the CDR3 DNA reads TGTGCCAGCAGCTTGAGGGGGACGGGTGGCTACACCTTC. The complete variable domain, with remaining parts taken from reference TRBV5-4 and TRBJ1-2, reads ETGVTQSPTHLIKTRGQQVTLRCSSQSGHNTVSWYQQALGQGPQFIFQYYREEENGRGNFPPRFSGLQFPNYSSELNVNALELDDSALYLCASSLRGTGGYTFGSGTRLTVV.

Many counts were recorded for this clonotype. CDR3 loop: CASSDPGRPYSNQPQHF. CDR3 sequence (DNA): TGTGCCAGCAGCGACCCCGGACGGCCTTATAGCAATCAGCCCCAGCATTTT. The V and J genes are TRBV11-3 and TRBJ1-5; unclear D gene. The CDR3 has 17 amino acids. Trimming cost V 5 bases and J 0 bases, with 17 bases left between them. Germline CDR1 is SGHNT and CDR2 is YENEEA.

The V call is TRBV2, the J call TRBJ2-2; D gene uncertain. The CDR3 runs 14 residues. The V end was cut by 10 bases, the J end by 2 bases, with 14 bases between. Germline V gene data show CDR1 as SNHLY and CDR2 as FYNNEI. The CDR3 is CATKTRPNTGELFF. The CDR3 DNA reads TGTGCCACAAAGACCCGGCCTAACACCGGGGAGCTGTTTTTT.

Of note for this clonotype: A much larger clonotype is one base distant, so this may be a read error. This chain connects TRBV28 to TRBJ1-2; D is unclear. V was pared by 3 bases and J by 7 bases, with 9 bases between. This CDR3 region has 12 residues. Germline V gene data show CDR1 as MDHEN and CDR2 as SYDVKM. Written as DNA, the CDR3 is TGTGCCAGCAGTTTTACCCCGGGTGGCTACACCTTC. Translation gives CASSFTPGGYTF.

This rearrangement joins TRBV6-2 or TRBV6-3 to TRBJ1-3; 7 nucleotides agree with TRBD1. Germline lookup yields CDR1 MNHEY and CDR2 SVGEGT. Unmatched junction bases numbered 5, after V lost 2 bases and J lost 4 bases. This CDR3 contains 15 residues. The CDR3 coding sequence is TGTGCCAGCAGTTACAGGGGGCAGGCGGGAAACACCATATATTTT. This gives the protein CASSYRGQAGNTIYF.

This chain connects TRBV3-2 to TRBJ2-1; TRBD2 was called by the table and not checked on the DNA. TRBV3-2 is recorded as a pseudogene. The CDR3 sequence is 18 residues long. In DNA, the CDR3 is TGTGCCAGCAGCCAAGGGACCTCTAGCGGGAGACCCTACAATGAGCAGTTCTTC. Translated, it gives CASSQGTSSGRPYNEQFF.